Below are 28 T cell receptor beta chains sequenced from a single sample in a study of blood T cell repertoires in COVID-19. Clones were read by immunoSEQ multiplex PCR, and TCRdb kept only the in-frame ones, dropping some. This sample has around 260,000 clones, with approximately 88% found just once. Material for sequencing was peripheral blood. The source is a woman between 70 and 85 years old with COVID-19, enrolled during active disease.

This chain joins TRBV5-1 and TRBJ2-1, with D uncertain. Looked up from germline, CDR1 is SGHRS and CDR2 is YFSETQ. Trimming shortened V by 5 bases and J by 6 bases, and 15 bases separated the two germline ends. The CDR3 runs to 14 residues. CDR3 sequence (DNA): TGCGCCAGCAGGAAGGCCTCCCCGGGCAATGAGCAGTTCTTC. This gives the protein CASRKASPGNEQFF. Based on the CDR3 plus reference TRBV5-1 and TRBJ2-1, the full variable domain is KAGVTQTPRYLIKTRGQQVTLSCSPISGHRSVSWYQQTPGQGLQFLFEYFSETQRNKGNFPGRFSGRQFSNSRSEMNVSTLELGDSALYLCASRKASPGNEQFFGPGTRLTVL.

This rearrangement joins TRBV27 to TRBJ1-2, with 10 bases that match TRBD1. Per the germline V gene, CDR1 is MNHEY and CDR2 is SMNVEV (reference sequence). The CDR3 contains 14 residues. The junction had 9 bases not matched to a gene; V was cut back by 5 bases and J by 9 bases. The CDR3 region is CASSPPGQGMSYTF. CDR3 in DNA: TGTGCCAGCAGTCCACCGGGACAGGGGATGAGCTACACCTTC.

This chain connects TRBV19 to TRBJ1-6; the D gene is possibly TRBD1 (5 bases). The germline gives CDR1 LNHDA, CDR2 SQIVND (reference sequence). Trimming cost V 5 bases and J 4 bases, with 12 bases left between them. This CDR3 region has 15 residues. The CDR3 is CASSPEAGYNSPLHF. As DNA, the CDR3 is TGTGCCAGTAGTCCCGAAGCAGGGTATAATTCACCCCTCCACTTT.

The CDR3 here is CASTRESNSNQPQHF. Written as DNA, the CDR3 is TGTGCCAGCACCCGAGAAAGCAATAGCAATCAGCCCCAGCATTTT. This chain joins TRBV6-5 and TRBJ1-5; D is undetermined. Trimming shortened V by 7 bases and J by 0 bases, and 13 bases separated the two germline ends. Per germline, CDR1 MNHEY and CDR2 SVGAGI. This CDR3 spans 15 amino acids.

CDR3: CASSSFYEQYF. The CDR3 DNA sequence: TGTGCCAGCAGTTCATTCTACGAGCAGTACTTC. This rearrangement joins TRBV12-3 or TRBV12-4 to TRBJ2-7; no clear D gene. The ends were cut back, 4 bases at V and 3 bases at J, with 4 bases in the middle. The CDR3 extends over 11 amino acids.

V usage is TRBV6-5 and J usage is TRBJ1-3, with TRBD1 identical over 9 bases. V dropped 5 bases and J dropped 4; count of bases not matched to a gene: 6. In germline, CDR1 is MNHEY, CDR2 SVGAGI. This CDR3 comprises 15 residues. CDR3 loop: CASSRDRAPGNTIYF. CDR3 in DNA: TGTGCCAGCAGTCGGGACAGGGCACCCGGAAACACCATATATTTT.

CDR3: CASSVGLGGTENTGELFF. CDR3 DNA: TGTGCCAGCAGCGTAGGGCTTGGGGGGACAGAGAACACCGGGGAGCTGTTTTTT. The chain is built from TRBV9 and TRBJ2-2, with a possible D match to TRBD1 (7 bases). There are 18 residues in the CDR3. The V end was cut by 0 bases, the J end by 1 base, with 16 bases between. The V gene's germline CDR1 is SGDLS and CDR2 YYNGEE.

The V and J genes are TRBV5-3 and TRBJ1-5; 10 bases are a match to TRBD1. TRBV5-3 is an ORF, and what it does is uncertain. V dropped 4 bases and J dropped 1; count of bases not matched to a gene: 14. The CDR3 runs to 19 residues. CDR3 in amino acids: CARSLRDRGNCGSNQPQHF. In DNA form, the CDR3 reads TGTGCCAGAAGCCTCCGGGACAGGGGTAACTGTGGAAGCAATCAGCCCCAGCATTTT.

J is TRBJ1-2 and V is TRBV11-2; D call uncertain. V was clipped by 1 base and J by 8 bases, with 8 bases between them. The CDR3 sequence is 12 residues long. Looked up from germline, CDR1 is SGHAT and CDR2 is FQNNGV. CDR3 in amino acids: CASSLVPLGYTF. DNA of the CDR3: TGTGCCAGCAGCTTAGTACCTCTAGGCTACACCTTC.

The chain has TRBV7-9 and TRBJ1-2; 12 bases fit TRBD1. Germline V lookup: CDR1 SEHNR, CDR2 FQNEAQ (reference sequence). The junction had 4 bases not matched to a gene; V was cut back by 8 bases and J by 6 bases. The CDR3 sequence is 13 residues long. CDR3 region: CASGTGGANGYTF. The CDR3 coding sequence is TGTGCCAGCGGGACAGGGGGCGCGAATGGCTACACCTTC. Filled out from reference TRBV7-9 and TRBJ1-2, the complete variable domain reads DTGVSQNPRHKITKRGQNVTFRCDPISEHNRLYWYRQTLGQGPEFLTYFQNEAQLEKSRLLSDRFSAERPKGSFSTLEIQRTEQGDSAMYLCASGTGGANGYTFGSGTRLTVV.

The chain employs TRBV30 and TRBJ1-4; tentative D call: TRBD1 (5 bases). CDR1 is GTSNPN and CDR2 is SVGIG in the germline V gene (reference sequence). V was shortened by 0 bases and J by 8 bases, with 10 bases between the two germline ends. The CDR3 sequence is 13 residues long. The CDR3 coding sequence is TGTGCCTGGAGTGTCGGGACTGGCGAAAAACTGTTTTTT. It is translated as CAWSVGTGEKLFF.

V gene TRBV24-1 combines with J gene TRBJ1-1, with D maybe TRBD1 (6 bases). CDR1 is KGHDR, CDR2 SFDVKD, per germline. CDR3 length equals 14 residues. Trimming shortened V by 4 bases and J by 7 bases, and 15 bases separated the two germline ends. The CDR3 protein is CATSDPARGSEAFF. The CDR3 DNA reads TGTGCCACCAGTGACCCCGCTAGGGGGAGTGAAGCTTTCTTT.

For the CDR3, the DNA is TGCAGTGCTAGTTTCGGACAGGGAGAGACCCAGTACTTC. Amino acid sequence: CSASFGQGETQYF. The chain recombines TRBV20-1 with TRBJ2-5; 8 nucleotides match TRBD1. The CDR3 contains 13 residues. V trimming: 3 bases; J trimming: 4 bases; junction bases outside the gene matches: 4. Looked up from germline, CDR1 is DFQATT and CDR2 is SNEGSKA (reference sequence).

The gene calls are TRBV4-1 and TRBJ1-1, with D possibly TRBD1 on 5 matching bases. Trimming cost V 2 bases and J 8 bases, with 15 bases left between them. This CDR3 is built from 14 residues. Germline V gene sequence: CDR1 MGHRA, CDR2 YSYEKL. CDR3 DNA: TGCGCCAGCAGCCAATACCCGACAGCGCCGGAAGCTTTCTTT. Amino acid sequence: CASSQYPTAPEAFF.

The chain recombines TRBV5-1 with TRBJ2-3, with TRBD2 matching over 11 bases. Germline V gene lookup returns CDR1 SGHRS and CDR2 YFSETQ. V shed 6 bases and J 0 bases; nucleotides not matched to a gene: 9. CDR3 length: 17 amino acids. CDR3 sequence reads: CASNPSGRYLSTDTQYF. For the CDR3, the DNA is TGCGCCAGCAACCCTAGCGGGAGGTATCTTAGCACAGATACGCAGTATTTT.

This rearrangement joins TRBV6-6 to TRBJ1-2; 7 nucleotides agree with TRBD1. V was pared by 7 bases and J by 4 bases, with 9 bases of the junction left unmatched. The length of the CDR3 is 14 residues. Germline V gene sequence: CDR1 MNHNY, CDR2 SVGAGI (reference sequence). The CDR3 sequence is CASIDDREAYGYTF. CDR3 sequence (DNA): TGTGCCAGCATCGACGACAGGGAAGCCTATGGCTACACCTTC.

The chain employs TRBV10-3 and TRBJ2-7, with D possibly being TRBD2 (6 bases). This CDR3 spans 9 amino acids. Germline V CDR1 and CDR2: ENHRY, SYGVKD. Trimming took off 11 bases at V and 5 bases at J, with 7 bases between the two ends. The CDR3 DNA sequence: TGTGCCCCGGGGGACGAGCAGTACTTC. Its translation: CAPGDEQYF.

This clone was detected only once. The chain carries TRBV7-9 and TRBJ1-3; D not certain. Germline CDR1 SEHNR, CDR2 FQNEAQ (reference sequence). Trimming removed 8 bases at V and 2 bases at J, with 19 bases between. CDR3 length: 16 residues. The CDR3 region is CASALGLGEAGNTIYF. CDR3 sequence (DNA): TGTGCCAGCGCTCTAGGCCTTGGGGAGGCTGGAAACACCATATATTTT.

The V gene is TRBV24-1, the J gene TRBJ2-4; 9 nucleotides match TRBD2. V shed 4 bases, J shed 13 bases, and the junction held 7 bases outside the gene matches. This CDR3 is 13 amino acids long. Looked up from germline, CDR1 is KGHDR and CDR2 is SFDVKD. The CDR3: CATSDSGSGGQYF. The CDR3 nucleotides are TGTGCCACCAGTGACTCCGGCAGCGGGGGGCAGTACTTC.

This clone was found once. Here the CDR3 reads CASSTGQKETQYF. The CDR3 DNA reads TGTGCCAGCAGCACCGGACAGAAAGAGACCCAGTACTTC. V and J are TRBV11-1 and TRBJ2-5; TRBD1 might be the D (6 bases). The CDR3 spans 13 residues. Germline V CDR1 and CDR2: SGHAT, FQDESV (reference sequence). V gave up 5 bases and J gave up 3 bases, with 10 bases separating them.

This chain links TRBV6-5 with TRBJ2-2, with TRBD2 matching over 8 bases. Germline V lookup: CDR1 MNHEY, CDR2 SVGAGI. The CDR3 contains 16 residues. Trimming cost V 2 bases and J 4 bases; bases outside gene matches: 6. CDR3 coding DNA: TGTGCCAGCAGTTACGCGTTGGCGGGGGGCACCGGGGAGCTGTTTTTT. The encoded protein is CASSYALAGGTGELFF.

J is TRBJ2-3 and V is TRBV9; a possible D gene is TRBD2 (6 bases). V was clipped by 0 bases and J by 4 bases, with 9 bases between them. The germline V gene has CDR1 SGDLS and CDR2 YYNGEE. The CDR3 loop spans 14 amino acids. The DNA for the CDR3 is TGTGCCAGCAGCGTAGCGGGAGTGTCAGATACGCAGTATTTT. Translating it yields CASSVAGVSDTQYF.

The genes are TRBV28 and TRBJ2-7; 7 bases map to TRBD2. Germline V gives CDR1 MDHEN, CDR2 SYDVKM. The V and J ends lost 6 bases and 4 bases, in that order; junction bases with no gene match: 9. This CDR3 is 14 amino acids long. CDR3 sequence reads: CASSESTGGYEQYF. The CDR3 DNA sequence: TGTGCCAGCAGCGAGAGCACCGGGGGGTACGAGCAGTACTTC.

The chain links TRBV6-2 or TRBV6-3 to TRBJ2-3; TRBD2 matches at 7 bases. J was trimmed by 4 bases and V by 2 bases; bases with no gene match: 9. Germline lookup yields CDR1 MNHEY and CDR2 SVGEGT. CDR3 length equals 16 residues. The CDR3 is CASSYGMRENSDTQYF. The CDR3 DNA is TGTGCCAGCAGTTACGGAATGCGGGAGAATTCAGATACGCAGTATTTT.

This clone turned up a few times. The chain joins TRBV6-6 to TRBJ2-1; 7 bases line up with TRBD2. The CDR3 has 14 residues. CDR1 and CDR2 from the germline V gene are MNHNY and SVGAGI (reference sequence). V trimming: 6 bases; J trimming: 0 bases; junction bases outside the gene matches: 2. The DNA of the CDR3 is TGTGCCAGCAGGATAGCGGGCTCCTACAATGAGCAGTTCTTC. The encoded protein is CASRIAGSYNEQFF.

The rearrangement links TRBV5-4 to TRBJ2-7; possible D gene TRBD2, 6 bases. This CDR3 is 13 amino acids long. Germline-derived CDR1 and CDR2 are SGHNT and YYREEE (reference sequence). V was trimmed by 7 bases and J by 3 bases, leaving 14 bases between them. The CDR3 loop is CASSGSGNYEQYF. The DNA of the CDR3 is TGTGCCAGCTCCGGTAGCGGAAACTACGAGCAGTACTTC.

This clone has just a few counts. The chain carries TRBV5-1 and TRBJ1-5, with D possibly being TRBD1 (5 bases). CDR1 and CDR2 from the germline V gene are SGHRS and YFSETQ. CDR3 length: 15 amino acids. V was shortened by 0 bases and J by 0 bases, with 7 bases between the two germline ends. The CDR3 region has the DNA TGCGCCAGCAGCTTGGCCGGGGGTAGCAATCAGCCCCAGCATTTT. Encoded protein: CASSLAGGSNQPQHF.

In its sample, this clone was seen a few times. The chain combines TRBV19 with TRBJ2-7; TRBD2 aligns across 10 bases. J was trimmed by 9 bases and V by 7 bases; bases with no gene match: 12. This CDR3 is built from 14 residues. Germline V lookup: CDR1 LNHDA, CDR2 SQIVND (reference sequence). This CDR3 reads CASTARASGSRQYF. CDR3 DNA: TGTGCCAGTACCGCGCGGGCTAGCGGGAGTCGGCAGTACTTC.